This T cell receptor (beta chain) was identified during a study of cytomegalovirus exposure and HLA in healthy donors. Here immunoSEQ multiplex PCR was the method, and the copy in TCRdb shows in-frame clones only, minus some. Among 110,000 to 150,000 clones listed, roughly 81% were seen once. The V end was cut by 0 bases, the J end by 5 bases, with 8 bases between. The CDR3 contains 13 residues. From germline, CDR1 is SGHRS and CDR2 YFSETQ. The sequencing input was PBMCs. The source is a woman aged 25 to 39 in good health and CMV-seronegative. The chain uses TRBV5-1 and TRBJ1-1; the D is unclear. In DNA form, the CDR3 reads TGCGCCAGCAGCTTGGACGGGATAACTGAAGCTTTCTTT. Translation gives CASSLDGITEAFF.